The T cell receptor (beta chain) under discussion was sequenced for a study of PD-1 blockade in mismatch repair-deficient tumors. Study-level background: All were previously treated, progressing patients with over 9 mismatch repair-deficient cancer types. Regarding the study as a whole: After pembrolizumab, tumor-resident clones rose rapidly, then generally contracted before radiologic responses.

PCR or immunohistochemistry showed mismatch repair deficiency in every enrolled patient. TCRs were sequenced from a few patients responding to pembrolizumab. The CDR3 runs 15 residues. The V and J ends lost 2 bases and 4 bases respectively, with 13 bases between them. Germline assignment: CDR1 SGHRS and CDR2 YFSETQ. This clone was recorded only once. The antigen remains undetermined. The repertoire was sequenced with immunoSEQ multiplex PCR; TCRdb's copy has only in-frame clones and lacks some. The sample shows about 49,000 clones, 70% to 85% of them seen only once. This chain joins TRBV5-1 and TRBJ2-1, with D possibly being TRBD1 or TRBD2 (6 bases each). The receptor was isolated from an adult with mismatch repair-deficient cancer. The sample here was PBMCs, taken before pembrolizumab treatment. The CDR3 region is CASSFTGAAYNEQFF. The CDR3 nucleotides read TGCGCCAGCAGCTTTACGGGGGCGGCGTACAATGAGCAGTTCTTC.